These T cell receptor beta chains were read from a single sample in a study of beta chain features in type 1 diabetes. Profiled with immunoSEQ multiplex PCR; TCRdb holds only in-frame clones, not every one. The sample holds approximately 730,000 clones; roughly 12% are singletons and the top ten take approximately 0.022%. Sequencing was done on a sample of naive CD4+ T cells from blood. All receptors come from a man younger than 30 with type 1 diabetes. Each CDR3 is given with its conserved first and last residue. A D gene is named only where the DNA matches it firmly. A row's size may be missing; if present it is once, few, many or a size class.

TRBV5-1,TRBJ1-3,few,-,CASSLDSHSGNTIYF,TGCGCCAGCAGCTTGGACTCACACTCTGGAAACACCATATATTTT
TRBV29-1,TRBJ1-3,-,-,CSVDGGAYSGNTIYF,TGCAGCGTTGACGGCGGGGCATACTCTGGAAACACCATATATTTT
TRBV5-6,TRBJ1-6,-,TRBD1,CASSSQGSYNSPLHF,TGTGCCAGCAGCTCACAGGGGTCCTATAATTCACCCCTCCACTTT
TRBV29-1,TRBJ1-1,few,-,CSVGRRLSNTEAFF,TGCAGCGTTGGACGGCGACTGTCGAACACTGAAGCTTTCTTT
TRBV6-1,TRBJ1-5,few,-,CASSEARGPQHF,TGTGCCAGCAGTGAAGCGCGAGGGCCCCAGCATTTT
TRBV28,TRBJ2-7,few,TRBD2,CASTLSGGDSYEQYF,TGTGCCAGCACTTTGAGCGGGGGGGACTCCTACGAGCAGTACTTC
TRBV5-6,TRBJ2-4,-,-,CASSLATGGIQYF,TGTGCCAGCAGCTTAGCTACCGGGGGCATTCAGTACTTC
TRBV6-1,TRBJ2-1,once,TRBD2,CASSEIMTSGGRNEQFF,TGTGCCAGCAGTGAAATCATGACTAGCGGGGGTAGGAATGAGCAGTTCTTC
TRBV7-2,TRBJ1-1,-,TRBD1,CASSRDRDTEAFF,TGTGCCAGCAGCCGCGACAGGGACACTGAAGCTTTCTTT
TRBV7-2,TRBJ2-7,few,-,CASSLVQGPYEQYF,TGTGCCAGCAGCCTCGTACAGGGCCCCTACGAGCAGTACTTC
TRBV30,TRBJ2-1,few,-,CAWSVQWGPAEQFF,TGTGCCTGGAGTGTACAGTGGGGGCCGGCTGAGCAGTTCTTC
TRBV28,TRBJ1-1,-,-,CASNGNRGEAFF,TGTGCCAGCAACGGAAACCGGGGAGAAGCTTTCTTT
TRBV5-1,TRBJ2-5,few,TRBD2,CASSFSGGLRNQETQYF,TGCGCCAGCAGCTTCAGCGGGGGGCTACGTAACCAAGAGACCCAGTACTTC
TRBV18,TRBJ2-5,few,-,CASSPRAGIQETQYF,TGTGCCAGCTCACCACGGGCCGGGATCCAAGAGACCCAGTACTTC
TRBV30,TRBJ2-3,-,-,CAWRTRYRGEEDTQYF,TGTGCCTGGAGGACGAGGTATCGCGGGGAGGAAGATACGCAGTATTTT
TRBV6-5,TRBJ1-4,-,-,CASRLTATNEKLFF,TGTGCCAGCAGACTTACAGCAACTAATGAAAAACTGTTTTTT
TRBV7-9,TRBJ1-1,few,-,CASSTRGPDTEAFF,TGTGCCAGCAGCACCCGGGGCCCGGACACTGAAGCTTTCTTT
TRBV9,TRBJ2-3,few,TRBD1,CASSGGEGTGFSTDTQYF,TGTGCCAGCAGCGGTGGGGAGGGGACAGGGTTTAGCACAGATACGCAGTATTTT
TRBV27,TRBJ2-7,few,TRBD1,CASSPRGQGAGEQYF,TGTGCCAGCAGTCCCCGGGGACAGGGGGCGGGAGAGCAGTACTTC
TRBV30,TRBJ1-1,few,TRBD1,CAWSRGQGTEAFF,TGTGCCTGGAGTCGAGGACAGGGCACTGAAGCTTTCTTT
TRBV5-1,TRBJ2-5,-,TRBD2,CASSPTSGGGETQYF,TGCGCCAGCAGCCCAACTAGCGGGGGTGGAGAGACCCAGTACTTC
TRBV19,TRBJ1-2,-,TRBD1,CASGQDYGYTF,TGTGCCAGCGGACAGGACTATGGCTACACCTTC
TRBV2,TRBJ2-1,-,-,CASIGSAYNEQFF,TGTGCCAGCATAGGGTCAGCCTACAATGAGCAGTTCTTC
TRBV30,TRBJ2-1,few,-,CAWKPQSSYNEQFF,TGTGCCTGGAAGCCCCAGAGCTCCTACAATGAGCAGTTCTTC
TRBV25-1,TRBJ1-6,few,-,CASSEFEEMVSPLHF,TGTGCCAGCAGTGAATTTGAGGAGATGGTTTCACCCCTCCACTTT
TRBV7-2,TRBJ2-1,-,TRBD2,CASSLVSGNSYNEQFF,TGTGCCAGCAGCTTAGTCAGCGGGAACTCCTACAATGAGCAGTTCTTC
TRBV6-6,TRBJ1-6,few,-,CASSSRHWPHF,TGTGCCAGCAGTTCACGACATTGGCCGCACTTT
TRBV7-9,TRBJ1-1,-,-,CASSLGEQSEAFF,TGTGCCAGCAGCTTAGGGGAACAGAGTGAAGCTTTCTTT
TRBV7-9,TRBJ2-5,few,-,CASSPRTRMVETQYF,TGTGCCAGCAGCCCCCGAACTCGGATGGTTGAGACCCAGTACTTC
TRBV6-1,TRBJ2-1,few,TRBD2,CASSDAGTSGRHEQFF,TGTGCCAGCAGTGATGCCGGGACTAGCGGCCGGCATGAGCAGTTCTTC
TRBV18,TRBJ1-5,few,-,CASSEAEGRGQPQHF,TGTGCCAGCTCGGAGGCAGAGGGAAGGGGTCAGCCCCAGCATTTT
TRBV15,TRBJ1-3,-,-,CATSRDGVNSGNTIYF,TGTGCCACCAGCAGAGATGGGGTAAACTCTGGAAACACCATATATTTT
TRBV19,TRBJ1-3,-,-,CASLVRSGSGNTIYF,TGTGCCAGTTTGGTAAGGTCCGGCTCTGGAAACACCATATATTTT
TRBV30,TRBJ1-4,-,-,CAWAQGLNEKLFF,TGTGCCTGGGCACAGGGACTGAATGAAAAACTGTTTTTT
TRBV6-5,TRBJ1-6,-,-,CASSYSGDNSPLHF,TGTGCCAGCAGTTATTCCGGAGATAATTCACCCCTCCACTTT
TRBV19,TRBJ1-1,-,-,CASSIEGSSTEAFF,TGTGCCAGTAGTATTGAGGGGTCGAGCACTGAAGCTTTCTTT
TRBV30,TRBJ1-2,few,-,CAWSVLVGYTF,TGTGCCTGGAGTGTACTAGTTGGCTACACCTTC
TRBV7-9,TRBJ1-2,few,TRBD1,CASSLGTGYGYTF,TGTGCCAGCAGCTTGGGGACAGGGTATGGCTACACCTTC
TRBV10-3,TRBJ1-4,few,TRBD1,CAISESGTGGEKLFF,TGTGCCATCAGTGAGTCCGGCACAGGGGGAGAAAAACTGTTTTTT
TRBV6-5,TRBJ2-1,few,-,CASSYWQGGSNEQFF,TGTGCCAGCAGTTACTGGCAGGGTGGTAGCAATGAGCAGTTCTTC
TRBV19,TRBJ1-2,-,-,CASSISQGRSYGYTF,TGTGCCAGTAGTATCAGCCAGGGGAGGTCCTATGGCTACACCTTC
TRBV9,TRBJ2-7,few,-,CASSVLSTGYEQYF,TGTGCCAGCAGCGTACTATCTACAGGGTACGAGCAGTACTTC
TRBV7-9,TRBJ1-4,-,TRBD1,CASSLRTGDLFGEKLFF,TGTGCCAGCAGCTTACGGACAGGCGACCTCTTTGGCGAAAAACTGTTTTTT
TRBV13,TRBJ2-7,few,-,CASSARTPAYEQYF,TGTGCCAGCAGCGCACGGACTCCCGCCTACGAGCAGTACTTC
TRBV30,TRBJ2-5,many,-,CAWSSGLEETQYF,TGTGCCTGGAGTTCGGGCCTTGAAGAGACCCAGTACTTC
TRBV30,TRBJ1-1,-,-,CAWSPGVETEAFF,TGTGCCTGGAGCCCGGGGGTAGAGACTGAAGCTTTCTTT
TRBV30,TRBJ1-6,-,-,CAWSQPLGGNSPLHF,TGTGCCTGGAGCCAACCCTTGGGGGGGAATTCACCCCTCCACTTT
TRBV6-1,TRBJ2-2,few,-,CASRLYPSGELFF,TGTGCCAGCAGGCTCTACCCCTCCGGGGAGCTGTTTTTT
TRBV20-1,TRBJ1-6,few,-,CGMGSPLHF,TGCGGCATGGGATCACCCCTCCACTTT
TRBV11-2,TRBJ1-6,-,-,CASSLVMGRDSPLHF,TGTGCCAGCAGCTTAGTAATGGGGAGAGATTCACCCCTCCACTTT
TRBV27,TRBJ1-2,-,TRBD1,CASSLSGQADTYGYTF,TGTGCCAGCAGTTTGTCCGGACAGGCAGATACATATGGCTACACCTTC
TRBV18,TRBJ2-3,few,-,CASSPPTDTQYF,TGTGCCAGCTCACCACCAACAGATACGCAGTATTTT
TRBV11-2,TRBJ2-1,few,TRBD2,CASSRSGGANEQFF,TGTGCCAGCAGTCGTAGCGGGGGGGCCAATGAGCAGTTCTTC